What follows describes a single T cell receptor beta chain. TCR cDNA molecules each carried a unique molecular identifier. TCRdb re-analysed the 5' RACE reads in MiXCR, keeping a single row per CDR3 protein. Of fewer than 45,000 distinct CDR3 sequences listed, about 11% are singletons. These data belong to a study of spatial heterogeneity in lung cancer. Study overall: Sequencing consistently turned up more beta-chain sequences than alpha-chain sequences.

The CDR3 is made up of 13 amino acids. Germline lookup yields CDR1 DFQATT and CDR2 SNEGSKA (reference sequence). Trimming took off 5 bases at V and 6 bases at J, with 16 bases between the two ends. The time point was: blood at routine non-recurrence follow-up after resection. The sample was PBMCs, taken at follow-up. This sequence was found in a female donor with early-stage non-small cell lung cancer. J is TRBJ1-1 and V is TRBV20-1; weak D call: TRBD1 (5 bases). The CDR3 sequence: CSAGLGERAEAFF. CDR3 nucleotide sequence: TGCAGTGCTGGTTTGGGGGAAAGAGCTGAAGCTTTCTTT.